Sequencing of this TCR beta chain was carried out in a study of cytomegalovirus exposure and HLA in healthy donors. Use of 60 Vbeta and 13 Jbeta primers characterized the PCR. Profiling relied on immunoSEQ multiplex PCR, and the TCRdb table lists in-frame clones only, not all of them. The sample has roughly 140,000 clones, around 78% seen once. Trimming removed 5 bases from V and 2 bases from J; junction bases left unmatched: 5. Germline V gives CDR1 SEHNR, CDR2 FQNEAQ (reference sequence). CDR3 size: 15 residues. Study-wide results and limits: The listing of about 150 TCR beta chains classed them as cytomegalovirus-associated.

On this clone: Antigen unknown.

The chain has TRBV7-9 and TRBJ2-5; TRBD1 aligns across 10 bases. The material sequenced was PBMCs. The source of this sequence is a woman aged 40 to 50 in good health and CMV-seropositive. The CDR3 loop is CASSPGQGFQETQYF. The CDR3 DNA reads TGTGCCAGCAGCCCGGGACAGGGGTTTCAAGAGACCCAGTACTTC.